Presented here are 30 T cell receptor beta chains from one specimen sequenced in a study of glioma-infiltrating T cells after dendritic cell vaccination. Only in-frame clones appear in the TCRdb table, and some are missing; sequencing was by immunoSEQ multiplex PCR. The repertoire holds roughly 68,000 clones, with more than 75% as singletons. This specimen was blood, taken before dendritic cell vaccination. Receptors originate from a human donor with glioblastoma.

The chain is built from TRBV28 and TRBJ1-1; no definite D call. V lost 7 bases and J lost 1, with 7 bases in between. The CDR3 totals 12 residues. CDR1 is MDHEN, CDR2 SYDVKM, per germline. This chain's CDR3 is CASKHRNTEAFF. CDR3 bases: TGTGCCAGCAAGCACCGGAACACTGAAGCTTTCTTT.

The chain carries TRBV5-1 and TRBJ1-1; D perhaps matches TRBD1 (5 bases). Germline V lookup: CDR1 SGHRS, CDR2 YFSETQ. V dropped 4 bases and J dropped 0 bases, with 13 bases sitting between them. CDR3 size: 15 residues. In nucleotides, the CDR3 is TGCGCCAGCAGCGAGCAGGGAAGCATGAACACTGAAGCTTTCTTT. This gives the protein CASSEQGSMNTEAFF.

V is TRBV4-1 and J is TRBJ1-1; D not certain. V lost 0 bases and J lost 0, with 17 bases in between. Germline assignment: CDR1 MGHRA and CDR2 YSYEKL. The CDR3 is made up of 18 amino acids. The CDR3 sequence: CASSQDVLGSRMNTEAFF. The CDR3 nucleotides are TGCGCCAGCAGCCAAGATGTACTGGGCAGCCGGATGAACACTGAAGCTTTCTTT.

The count of this clone is one. The chain is built from TRBV5-5 and TRBJ2-5; tentative D call: TRBD2 (6 bases). The V end was cut by 4 bases, the J end by 9 bases, with 16 bases between. Germline loops: CDR1 SGHKS, CDR2 YYEKEE (reference sequence). The CDR3 covers 13 residues. CDR3 amino acids: CASSQVLGGAQYF. The CDR3 DNA follows: TGTGCCAGCAGCCAGGTGCTCGGAGGGGCCCAGTACTTC.

This rearrangement joins TRBV9 to TRBJ2-7; TRBD2 aligns across 11 bases. Trimming cost V 4 bases and J 6 bases; bases outside gene matches: 12. Germline V gives CDR1 SGDLS, CDR2 YYNGEE. The CDR3 extends over 16 amino acids. CDR3 sequence: CASSPTSLAGEVEQYF. CDR3 bases: TGTGCCAGCAGCCCTACCTCACTAGCGGGGGAGGTCGAGCAGTACTTC.

This chain uses TRBV27 with TRBJ1-1; 8 nucleotides line up with TRBD1. The CDR3 length is 14 residues. Trimming removed 5 bases from V and 4 bases from J; junction bases left unmatched: 6. In germline, CDR1 is MNHEY, CDR2 SMNVEV (reference sequence). As DNA, the CDR3 is TGTGCCAGCAGTCCAGGACAGGGAGGCACTGAAGCTTTCTTT. It is translated as CASSPGQGGTEAFF.

This chain links TRBV7-6 with TRBJ2-1, with D tentatively TRBD2 (5 bases). Per germline, CDR1 SGHVS and CDR2 FNYEAQ. CDR3 length: 15 amino acids. The V end was cut by 4 bases, the J end by 6 bases, with 16 bases between. The CDR3 nucleotides read TGTGCCAGCAGCTATCTAGCCTCCCCGGGCAATGAGCAGTTCTTC. Translated, it gives CASSYLASPGNEQFF.

The rearrangement links TRBV6-1 to TRBJ1-5; 9 nucleotides match TRBD1. The CDR3 sequence is 15 residues long. Trimming cost V 6 bases and J 3 bases; bases outside gene matches: 6. The germline gives CDR1 MNHNS, CDR2 SASEGT. CDR3 protein: CASRHGQGNNQPQHF. The CDR3 coding sequence is TGTGCCAGCAGACACGGACAGGGGAACAATCAGCCCCAGCATTTT.

The chain recombines TRBV12-5 with TRBJ2-7; a weak D match, TRBD2 (7 bases). The germline gives CDR1 LGHNT, CDR2 FRNRAP. V was shortened by 1 base and J by 7 bases, with 23 bases between the two germline ends. This CDR3 has 17 residues. CDR3: CASGLDTRGGRVSEQYF. The CDR3 DNA sequence: TGTGCTAGTGGTTTGGACACGCGAGGGGGGAGGGTTAGTGAGCAGTACTTC.

The gene calls are TRBV19 and TRBJ1-2; the D gene is possibly TRBD1 (6 bases). Trimming removed 5 bases at V and 4 bases at J, with 17 bases between. The CDR3 loop spans 15 amino acids. Germline CDR1 is LNHDA and CDR2 is SQIVND (reference sequence). The CDR3, as DNA: TGTGCCAGTAGTCGCGCGGACAGCCTTCCCTATGGCTACACCTTC. Amino acid sequence: CASSRADSLPYGYTF.

The chain uses TRBV5-1 and TRBJ2-1; 10 positions match TRBD2. Germline V gene data show CDR1 as SGHRS and CDR2 as YFSETQ. The J segment lost 1 base and the V segment lost 0 bases, leaving 7 bases of the junction unmatched. The CDR3 has 18 residues. The CDR3, as DNA: TGCGCCAGCAGCTTGGGGCTAGCGGGGGTCCTTTCCTACAATGAGCAGTTCTTC. As protein: CASSLGLAGVLSYNEQFF. The whole variable domain, filled in from reference TRBV5-1 and TRBJ2-1, reads KAGVTQTPRYLIKTRGQQVTLSCSPISGHRSVSWYQQTPGQGLQFLFEYFSETQRNKGNFPGRFSGRQFSNSRSEMNVSTLELGDSALYLCASSLGLAGVLSYNEQFFGPGTRLTVL.

The genes are TRBV6-5 and TRBJ1-5, with no clear D. This CDR3 region has 13 residues. Trimming took 6 bases from V and 4 from J, leaving 10 bases between them. The germline gives CDR1 MNHEY, CDR2 SVGAGI. CDR3 DNA: TGTGCCAGCAGCTACGGGAGGAATCAGCCCCAGCATTTT. This sequence encodes CASSYGRNQPQHF.

V usage is TRBV2 and J usage is TRBJ1-1, with TRBD1 as a possible D gene (6 bases). Germline assignment: CDR1 SNHLY and CDR2 FYNNEI. V lost 7 bases and J 6 bases, leaving 12 bases between the germline ends. The CDR3 is 12 residues long. The chain's CDR3 is CASKMTGPEAFF. The DNA of the CDR3 is TGTGCCAGCAAGATGACAGGCCCTGAAGCTTTCTTT.

This clone was detected only once. This chain uses TRBV18 with TRBJ2-1; tentatively, D is TRBD1 (6 bases). V gave up 3 bases and J gave up 6 bases, with 15 bases separating them. This CDR3 spans 15 amino acids. The germline V gene encodes CDR1 KGHSH and CDR2 LQKENI. This chain's CDR3 is CASSPRDTQSNEQFF. The CDR3 DNA is TGTGCCAGCTCACCGAGGGACACCCAATCCAATGAGCAGTTCTTC.

The chain joins TRBV5-6 to TRBJ2-7; TRBD1 matches at 10 bases. CDR1 and CDR2 (germline): SGHDT, YYEEEE. There are 13 residues in the CDR3. The J segment lost 5 bases and the V segment lost 4 bases, leaving 3 bases of the junction unmatched. The CDR3 reads CASSVDRGHEQYF. For the CDR3, the DNA is TGTGCCAGCAGCGTTGACAGGGGGCACGAGCAGTACTTC.

The chain joins TRBV5-1 to TRBJ1-2, with D possibly being TRBD1 (5 bases). CDR3 size: 13 residues. Germline V gene lookup returns CDR1 SGHRS and CDR2 YFSETQ. V was trimmed by 0 bases and J by 2 bases, leaving 5 bases between them. The CDR3 sequence is CASSLEGNYGYTF. The CDR3 DNA follows: TGCGCCAGCAGCTTGGAGGGGAACTATGGCTACACCTTC.

This chain links TRBV7-2 with TRBJ1-2; D gene uncertain. V was clipped by 4 bases and J by 4 bases, with 13 bases between them. The V gene's germline CDR1 is SGHTA and CDR2 FQGNSA. CDR3 size: 14 residues. CDR3 coding DNA: TGTGCCAGCAGCTCAGATGGCCTGTCCTATGGCTACACCTTC. As protein: CASSSDGLSYGYTF.

A few counts support this clone. J is TRBJ1-4 and V is TRBV5-1; 9 bases fit TRBD1. This CDR3 spans 15 amino acids. Germline-derived CDR1 and CDR2 are SGHRS and YFSETQ. With 2 bases clipped from V and 7 bases from J, the junction kept 6 bases outside the gene matches. The CDR3 is CASSLQGARVEKLFF. CDR3 nucleotides: TGCGCCAGCAGCTTACAGGGGGCGCGAGTTGAAAAACTGTTTTTT.

This rearrangement joins TRBV5-8 to TRBJ2-1; the match to TRBD1 covers 9 bases. Germline CDR1 reads SGHTS; CDR2 reads YDEGEE. After removal of 9 bases from V and 3 bases from J, the junction contained 10 bases not matched to a gene. CDR3 size: 15 residues. The CDR3 reads CATMLGQGYYNEQFF. As DNA, the CDR3 is TGTGCCACTATGTTGGGACAGGGTTACTACAATGAGCAGTTCTTC. Looking up the rest from reference TRBV5-8 and TRBJ2-1 gives the full variable domain: EAGVTQSPTHLIKTRGQQATLRCSPISGHTSVYWYQQALGLGLQFLLWYDEGEERNRGNFPPRFSGRQFPNYSSELNVNALELEDSALYLCATMLGQGYYNEQFFGPGTRLTVL.

The chain is built from TRBV7-2 and TRBJ1-6; 8 nucleotides agree with TRBD1. There are 15 residues in the CDR3. The J segment lost 6 bases and the V segment lost 5 bases, leaving 6 bases of the junction unmatched. Per germline, CDR1 SGHTA and CDR2 FQGNSA. CDR3 sequence (DNA): TGTGCCAGCAGCCCTAGGACAGGGACTAATTCACCCCTCCACTTT. This gives the protein CASSPRTGTNSPLHF.

The CDR3: CASSPRREQYF. In DNA, the CDR3 is TGTGCCAGCAGTCCCCGCAGGGAGCAGTACTTC. J is TRBJ2-7 and V is TRBV2; no clear D gene. Germline CDR1 SNHLY, CDR2 FYNNEI. V was clipped by 5 bases and J by 7 bases, with 9 bases between them. The CDR3 is 11 amino acids.

The rearrangement links TRBV7-8 to TRBJ2-7, with 8 bases lining up with TRBD1. V lost 5 bases and J lost 2; bases outside the gene matches: 5. CDR1 and CDR2 from the germline V gene are SGHVS and FQNEAQ. CDR3 length equals 14 residues. CDR3 coding DNA: TGTGCCAGCAGCGCGACAGGGGCGACCTACGAGCAGTACTTC. It specifies CASSATGATYEQYF.

The CDR3 loop is CASSISVSGELFF. CDR3 nucleotide sequence: TGTGCCAGTAGTATATCCGTATCCGGGGAGCTGTTTTTT. The chain combines TRBV19 with TRBJ2-2; no clear D. The V and J ends lost 2 bases and 6 bases respectively, with 7 bases between them. The CDR3 loop spans 13 amino acids. The germline V gene encodes CDR1 LNHDA and CDR2 SQIVND (reference sequence).

This chain uses TRBV6-1 with TRBJ2-1; 13 bases line up with TRBD2. The CDR3 runs to 13 residues. Germline CDR1 MNHNS, CDR2 SASEGT. V was pared by 11 bases and J by 10 bases, with 8 bases of the junction left unmatched. The CDR3 coding sequence is TGTGCCGGGGGGACTAGCGGGGCGGGGGAGCAGTTCTTC. Translated, it gives CAGGTSGAGEQFF.

This clone was seen more than once but under ten times. The J gene is TRBJ1-2, the V gene TRBV6-1, with a weak D call TRBD1 (5 bases). Looked up from germline, CDR1 is MNHNS and CDR2 is SASEGT. V was pared by 1 base and J by 2 bases, with 8 bases between. The CDR3 length is 14 residues. The CDR3 coding sequence is TGTGCCAGCAGTGAAGATCGGGGGAACTATGGCTACACCTTC. Translated, it gives CASSEDRGNYGYTF.

CDR3 region: CASSPAGTGDQQYF. The CDR3 DNA is TGTGCCAGCAGCCCGGCCGGGACAGGGGACCAGCAGTACTTC. V and J are TRBV5-6 and TRBJ2-7, with TRBD1 matching over 10 bases. After removal of 4 bases from V and 8 bases from J, the junction contained 9 bases not matched to a gene. The germline V gene encodes CDR1 SGHDT and CDR2 YYEEEE. This CDR3 region has 14 residues.

V is TRBV7-6 and J is TRBJ2-5, with TRBD2 matching 15 bases. V trimming: 5 bases; J trimming: 6 bases; junction bases outside the gene matches: 10. The length of the CDR3 is 17 residues. Germline assignment: CDR1 SGHVS and CDR2 FNYEAQ. CDR3 in amino acids: CASSPGLAGGSPKTQYF. CDR3 bases: TGTGCCAGCAGCCCCGGACTAGCGGGGGGGAGTCCCAAGACCCAGTACTTC.

The chain joins TRBV29-1 to TRBJ2-5, with 12 bases aligning to TRBD2. From germline, CDR1 is SQVTM and CDR2 ANQGSEA. V lost 4 bases to trimming and J lost 4 bases; unmatched junction nucleotides: 4. The CDR3 length is 14 residues. CDR3 protein: CSVASGGARETQYF. CDR3 DNA: TGCAGCGTTGCTAGCGGGGGGGCCCGAGAGACCCAGTACTTC.

This chain joins TRBV29-1 and TRBJ1-2; unclear D gene. The CDR3 runs to 14 residues. Germline CDR1 SQVTM, CDR2 ANQGSEA. V shed 8 bases and J shed 4 bases, with 20 bases lying between them. The CDR3 DNA follows: TGCAGCTCCGAACGGGATGCTGGTGGCTATGGCTACACCTTC. It codes for CSSERDAGGYGYTF. Full variable domain (outside the CDR3, taken from reference TRBV29-1 and TRBJ1-2): SAVISQKPSRDICQRGTSLTIQCQVDSQVTMMFWYRQQPGQSLTLIATANQGSEATYESGFVIDKFPISRPNLTFSTLTVSNMSPEDSSIYLCSSERDAGGYGYTFGSGTRLTVV.

The V gene is TRBV6-6, the J gene TRBJ1-2, with D tentatively TRBD1 (5 bases). Germline V lookup: CDR1 MNHNY, CDR2 SVGAGI (reference sequence). This CDR3 spans 13 amino acids. V was cut by 5 bases and J by 7 bases, with 14 bases left in between. CDR3 sequence (DNA): TGTGCCAGCAGTGGGGGGATAGGGACTGGCTACACCTTC. As protein: CASSGGIGTGYTF.